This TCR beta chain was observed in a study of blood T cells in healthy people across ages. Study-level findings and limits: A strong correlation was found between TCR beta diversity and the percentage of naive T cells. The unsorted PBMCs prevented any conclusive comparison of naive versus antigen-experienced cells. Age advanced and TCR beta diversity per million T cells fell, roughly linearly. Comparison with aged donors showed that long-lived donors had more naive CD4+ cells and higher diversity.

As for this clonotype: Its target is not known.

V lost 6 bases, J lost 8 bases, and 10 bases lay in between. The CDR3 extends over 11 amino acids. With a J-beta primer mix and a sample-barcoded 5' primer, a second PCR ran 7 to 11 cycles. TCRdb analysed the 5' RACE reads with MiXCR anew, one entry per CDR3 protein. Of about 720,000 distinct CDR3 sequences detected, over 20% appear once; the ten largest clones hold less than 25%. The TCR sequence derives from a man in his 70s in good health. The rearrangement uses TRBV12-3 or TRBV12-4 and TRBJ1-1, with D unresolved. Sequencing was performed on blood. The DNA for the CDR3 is TGTGCCAGCAGCACAGAGCTCGAAGCTTTCTTT. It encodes CASSTELEAFF.